The entry below gives a single T cell receptor (beta chain) sequence along with its context. Its antigen remains unknown. The sample comes from a study of OX40 agonist ivuxolimab in advanced cancers. Study outcomes and limitations: The expanded peripheral T cells' antigen specificity was not determined. People who partly responded at 0.1-3.0 mg/kg had some of the least clonal expansion seen.

Profiled with immunoSEQ multiplex PCR; TCRdb holds only in-frame clones, not every one. The data show about 51,000 clones, roughly 90% seen once. Autoimmune disease history or systemic immunosuppression was exclusionary. Germline V CDR1 and CDR2: LNHDA, SQIVND (reference sequence). This CDR3 contains 15 residues. Trimming shortened V by 9 bases and J by 0 bases, and 18 bases separated the two germline ends. The sequencing here drew on CD4+ or CD8+ T cells sorted from blood, taken in a trial of the OX40 agonist ivuxolimab. This sequence originates from an adult with an advanced solid tumor such as melanoma, head and neck, liver or kidney cancer. This chain uses TRBV19 with TRBJ2-7; no clear D. CDR3 residues: CASSSGGADSYEQYF. The CDR3 bases are TGTGCCAGCTCTTCCGGCGGAGCCGACTCCTACGAGCAGTACTTC.